This T cell receptor beta chain was sequenced in a study of cytomegalovirus exposure and HLA in healthy donors (dated by TCRdb to about 2017). General notes on the study: An earlier analysis of 587 of the donors reported 276 Gb of sequence data and 95 million to 130 million unique TCR beta sequences obtained from about 179 million T cells. High-throughput TCR immunosequencing, statistical association of individual TCRs with disease status, and machine learning were combined to predict cytomegalovirus infection status. The number of typed donors differed by locus: about 629-630 for A, B, C, DRB1 and DQB1; approximately 520 for DQA1; approximately 600 for DPA1; and 450 to 480 for DPB1. The later analysis used no new phenotypic data to find candidate immune exposures, relying instead on TCR beta sequences and their occurrence across donors. A later genetic analysis used genome-wide SNP genotypes for 398 of the 666 donors, treating that subset as a discovery cohort. Using immunosequencing, the study profiled T cell repertoires from fewer than 850 subjects and related those repertoires to cytomegalovirus serostatus. About 280 gigabases of sequencing data and tens of millions of unique TCR sequences were included in an early release covering about 700 HLA-typed donors. Among the roughly 400 genotyped donors, under 90% belonged to the genetic ancestry cluster associated with self-reported Caucasian donors. Alongside the repertoire data, information on donor age, sex, ethnicity and CMV serostatus was compiled. Besides the first cohort of 666 subjects, a separate validation cohort made up of 120 different subjects was used. Because of strong linkage in the cohort, roughly five DR-DQ haplotypes were treated as single units for association and clustering. To study patterns of TCR occurrence, a later analysis re-analyzed previously published TCR beta repertoires from around 700 donors and added high-resolution HLA genotyping. The study was designed to test whether signatures of past pathogen exposure could be identified by cataloging public T cell receptors. Every discovery cohort repertoire had been produced on one sequencing platform. On average, over 200,000 unique TCR beta nucleotide sequences were sequenced per donor among a few hundred genotyped donors of the cohort, with about 17% of those sequences being non-productive. To decide whether each TCR beta V gene segment behaved as functional or pseudogenic, an earlier analysis of some 600 of the donors relied on high-throughput TCR beta sequencing. Class I and class II HLA loci were covered by the typing at four-digit resolution. The paper as a whole reports these results and caveats: For the cohort, immune exposure information was limited to CMV serostatus. A further reported finding was that TCR beta sequences accurately predicted the HLA-A and HLA-B alleles for most subjects in the first cohort. Assigning TCR associations to individual alleles was difficult when HLA alleles, especially DR and DQ, strongly co-occurred. Because counts were too low, seventeen rarely observed V segments, including chromosome 9 orphons, were left out of the earlier analysis of 500 to 750 of the donors. A later genetic analysis reported fewer N-insertions in productive TCRs among donors in an Asian-associated ancestry cluster than the roughly 620-donor mean. Compared with equally common non-associated chains, HLA-associated TCR beta chains in a later analysis were more clonally expanded and had lower generation probabilities. Presence/absence analyses assumed roughly uniform sequencing depth across donors, an assumption that may not hold. A few of the identified cytomegalovirus-associated TCR beta chains were confirmed in vitro to be specific for cytomegalovirus antigens. In an earlier analysis of fewer than 750 of the donors, most TCR beta V segments were observed in productive rearrangements about 87% or about 30% of the time, broadly matching IMGT annotations. The 87-base-pair reads could not distinguish some IMGT-functional V segments, including TRBV6-2 and TRBV6-3, so those segments were excluded. Cytomegalovirus status was reported to be diagnosed by the classifier with high specificity and sensitivity in both the original and validation cohorts. The authors suggested that the approach could potentially be generalized to other disease states and immunological phenotypes. Most TCR sequences were observed very rarely across donors, whereas some public TCRs were present in many individuals. The study listed 150 to 200 TCR beta chains as associated with cytomegalovirus. In a later analysis, TCR association rates were found to vary across HLA loci, with the most associated TCRs seen for DRB1 alleles and the fewest for HLA-C alleles. Most CMV-associated TCR beta chains appeared to be HLA-restricted in a later analysis, and the HLA associations seemed to be driven largely by CMV exposure. A group of highly shared sequence variants was considered likely to be a technical artifact of the sequencing pipeline. Because HLA typing was unavailable for some donors at each locus, only the typed subset was used in association tests. Correlated functional status among segregating V segments might be attributable to linkage disequilibrium, but an unknown experimental factor could not be ruled out. This cohort had only TCR beta chains sequenced, and the lack of alpha or paired-chain data limited which features could be detected. At a false discovery rate of 0.05, a later analysis linked under 20,000 TCR beta sequences to specific HLA alleles. Several of the top co-occurrence clusters appeared to be linked to parvovirus B19, influenza, CMV and Epstein-Barr virus, according to a later analysis. An association between a missense DCLRE1C variant and V-gene and J-gene trimming of TCR beta chains was found in a later genetic analysis and replicated in an independent cohort.

Comments on this clone: The antigen it binds to is not known. Per-nucleotide qualities are absent, and no much larger clonotype sits a single base away.

The cohort comprised around 700 healthy bone marrow donors. At the time of sampling, all cohort members were nominally healthy, though unrecorded immune exposures were likely present. The donor tested CMV seropositive, placing the donor among the 289 seropositive members of the cohort. Each donor provided a peripheral blood sample, and peripheral blood mononuclear cells were used for TCR beta sequencing. The Qiagen DNeasy Blood Extraction Kit was used to extract genomic DNA from the blood cell samples. Per the germline V gene, SGHRS is the CDR1 and YFSETQ is the CDR2. V sheds 2 bases and J sheds 2 bases, leaving 16 bases between their ends. From its cysteine to its phenylalanine, the CDR3 spans 16 amino acids. Only CDR3 DNA remains: 48 bases, in frame from the first base. Library prep was done by the immunoSEQ multiplex PCR assay. For the multiplex PCR, a mixture combining 60 forward primers for TCR Vbeta segments and 13 reverse primers for TCR Jbeta segments was used. Amplification of the CDR3 region of rearranged TCR beta genes was performed with a multiplex PCR assay on genomic DNA. The amplified TCR beta libraries were sequenced on the Illumina HiSeq System as 87-base-pair reads. The authors' pipeline ran thus. A later analysis counted approximately 74 million unique TCR beta chains across the roughly 700 repertoires, and around 9.9 million of these chains were shared by at least two donors. To remove PCR and sequencing errors, raw reads were error-corrected and collapsed into unique sequences using a nearest-neighbor algorithm that merged closely related sequences. To assign V, D and J gene segments, CDR3 sequences were aligned to IMGT reference sequences. Each retained sequence needed at least a six-nucleotide match to both a V gene segment and a J gene segment. A rearrangement counted as productive if the CDR3 had no stop codons and remained in frame with V and J, and every other rearrangement counted as non-productive. CDR3 was defined by IMGT convention, running from the second conserved V-encoded cysteine to the conserved J-encoded phenylalanine. Sequences without an unambiguous match to a single V gene segment were excluded from the earlier analysis of 450 to 750 of the donors. In an earlier analysis of some 590 of the donors, V segments were called functional above 56.7% productive rearrangements and were called segregating when the between-donor standard deviation exceeded 5%. A statistical classification framework was built to diagnose cytomegalovirus status from the catalog of TCR beta chain sequences. In a later analysis, V and J genes were assigned by comparing TCR nucleotide sequences against IMGT/GENE-DB human TR gene sequences. A later analysis assigned CDR3 sequences and most-parsimonious VDJ recombination scenarios with the TCRdist pipeline. A later analysis defined each TCR beta chain by its CDR3 amino acid sequence plus V-gene family, and excluded reads lacking a unique V-gene family. In a later analysis, some 600 highly shared, low-generation-probability nucleotide sequences were removed to address suspected cross-contamination and a sequencing artifact. In a later analysis, a clonal expansion index for each public chain was calculated from normalized within-repertoire ranks of inferred template counts. A later analysis computed generation probabilities with a VDJ recombination model fitted to out-of-frame rearrangements, and checked the results against IGoR. In a later analysis, hypergeometric tests were used to score TCR-TCR, TCR-HLA and TCR-CMV co-occurrence, with a repertoire-size bias correction applied to TCR pairs. In a later analysis, false discovery rates were estimated by permuting HLA or CMV assignments 20 times. A later analysis grouped co-occurring TCRs with DBSCAN, adding TCRdist sequence similarity when clustering within HLA-allele-positive subsets. Co-occurrence clustering excluded repertoires with fewer than 30,000 or more than 120,000 public chains, plus five with anomalous nucleotide sharing. The clones in this table, taken by TCRdb from immuneACCESS, are in-frame only. Not every clone is retained; where verified, under half of the shortfall comes from an unresolved V gene, and the cause of the rest is unknown. V and J calls and clone size are as listed in that table; D and trimming were resolved from the DNA. This sample lists about 180,000 clones; 70% to 85% were detected once. The ten largest account for more than 3.5% of the sample.

The receptor chain draws on TRBV5-1 and TRBJ1-2; a confident D gene designation cannot be given. The source is an older woman in good health and CMV-seropositive. The sample consisted of PBMCs. The CDR3: CASSLTAIRGNYGYTF. The nucleotide sequence reads TGCGCCAGCAGCTTAACCGCCATTAGAGGGAACTATGGCTACACCTTC.